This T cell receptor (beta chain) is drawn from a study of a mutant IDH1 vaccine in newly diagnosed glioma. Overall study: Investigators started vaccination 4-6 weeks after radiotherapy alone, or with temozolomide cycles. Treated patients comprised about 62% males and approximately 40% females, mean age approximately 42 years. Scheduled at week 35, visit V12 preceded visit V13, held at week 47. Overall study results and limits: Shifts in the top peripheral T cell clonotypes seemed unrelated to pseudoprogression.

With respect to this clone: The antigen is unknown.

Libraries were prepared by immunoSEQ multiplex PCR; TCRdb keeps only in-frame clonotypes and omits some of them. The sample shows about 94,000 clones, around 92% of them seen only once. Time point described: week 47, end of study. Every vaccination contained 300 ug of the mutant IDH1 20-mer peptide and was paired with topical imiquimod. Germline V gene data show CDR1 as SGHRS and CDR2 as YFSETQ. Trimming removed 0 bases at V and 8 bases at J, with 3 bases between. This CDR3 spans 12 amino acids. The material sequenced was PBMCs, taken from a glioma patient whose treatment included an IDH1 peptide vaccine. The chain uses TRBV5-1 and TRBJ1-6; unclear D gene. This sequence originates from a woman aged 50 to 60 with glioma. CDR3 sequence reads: CASSLVDSPLHF. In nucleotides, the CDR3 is TGCGCCAGCAGCTTGGTGGATTCACCCCTCCACTTT.